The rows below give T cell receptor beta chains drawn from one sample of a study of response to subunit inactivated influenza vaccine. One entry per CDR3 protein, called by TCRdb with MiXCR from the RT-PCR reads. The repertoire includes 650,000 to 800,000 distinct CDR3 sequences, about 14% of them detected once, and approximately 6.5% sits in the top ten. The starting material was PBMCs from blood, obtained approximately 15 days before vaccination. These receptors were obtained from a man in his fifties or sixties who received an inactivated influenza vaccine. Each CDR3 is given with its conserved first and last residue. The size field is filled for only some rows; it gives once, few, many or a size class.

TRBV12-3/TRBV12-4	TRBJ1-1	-	CASRSARDRDNTEAFF
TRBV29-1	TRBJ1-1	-	CSVDLVETEAFF
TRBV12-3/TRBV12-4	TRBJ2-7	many	CASSQTRYEQYF
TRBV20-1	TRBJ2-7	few	CSARGPLGGHEQYF
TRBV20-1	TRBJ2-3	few	CSAVQPRTSTDTQYF
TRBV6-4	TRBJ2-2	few	CASSRGFNTGELFF
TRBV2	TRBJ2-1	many	CASSPSRGEIEQFF
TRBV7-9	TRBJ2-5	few	CASSLEGAGETQYF
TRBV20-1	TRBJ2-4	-	CSASSGDKNIQYF
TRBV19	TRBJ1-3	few	CASAGFSGNTIYF
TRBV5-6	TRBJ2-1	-	CASSRWAGGYNEQFF
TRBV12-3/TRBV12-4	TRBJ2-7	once	CASSPSLGTYEQYF
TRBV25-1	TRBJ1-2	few	CASSGRFLGYGYTF
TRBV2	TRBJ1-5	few	CASSVAGGRTQPQHF
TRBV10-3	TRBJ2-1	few	CAISEGLAGHNEQFF
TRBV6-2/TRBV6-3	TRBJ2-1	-	CASNYPGVYNEQFF
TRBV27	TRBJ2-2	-	CASSLVGVGTGELFF
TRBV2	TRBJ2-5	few	CASSSYLLPGPETQYF
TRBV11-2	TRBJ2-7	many	CASSLVVMGLGTYEQYF
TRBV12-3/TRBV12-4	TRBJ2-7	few	CASSFRQVIPYEQYF
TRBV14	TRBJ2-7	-	CASSQKGQGLAYF
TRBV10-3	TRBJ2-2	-	CAISDRENTGELFF
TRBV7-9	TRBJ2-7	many	CASRGGASGRLGSEQYF
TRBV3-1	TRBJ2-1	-	CASRPAGGTYNEQFF
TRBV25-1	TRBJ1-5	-	CASSNSESNQPQHF
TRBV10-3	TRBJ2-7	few	CAISALASSSYEQYF
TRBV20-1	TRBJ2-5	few	CSARDVGDVQETQYF
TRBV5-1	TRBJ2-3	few	CASSLAQIPTDTQYF
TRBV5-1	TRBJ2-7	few	CASSITSGSVEQYF
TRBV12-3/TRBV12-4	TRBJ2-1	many	CASSPGLAPNEQFF
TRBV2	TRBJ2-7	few	CASNRRTGQDQQYF
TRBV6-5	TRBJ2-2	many	CASSYYGELFF
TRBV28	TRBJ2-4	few	CASSFTPRTELAKNIQYF
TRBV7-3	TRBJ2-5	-	CASSSVPQETQYF
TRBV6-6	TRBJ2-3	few	CASSYHTREGTDTQYF
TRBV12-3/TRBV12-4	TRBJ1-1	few	CASSSRTGIIEAFF
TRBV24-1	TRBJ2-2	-	CATSGGSNTGELFF
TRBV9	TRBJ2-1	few	CASSVRQGVGSGTLFYNEQFF
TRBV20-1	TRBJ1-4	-	CSARDAIEKLFF
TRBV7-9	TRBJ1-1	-	CASSLEGQLEAFF
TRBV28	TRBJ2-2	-	CALSRGGTTGELFF
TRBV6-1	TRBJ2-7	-	CASSPGEVQYF
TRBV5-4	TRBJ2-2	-	CASSSWTSHGELFF
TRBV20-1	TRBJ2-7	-	CSALRTSAYEQYF
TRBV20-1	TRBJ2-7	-	CSARDPAGGLEYF